This T cell receptor (beta chain) was observed in a study of cytotoxic CD8 clonotypes in ibrutinib-treated CLL. Study-wide background: The cohort had about 10 relapsed/refractory and approximately 14 treatment-naive patients, 17 to 18 IGHV unmutated. There were, on average, roughly 260,000 productive templates and tens of thousands of productive rearrangements per sample. The study, taken as a whole, reports: With treatment, public clonotypes, which were uncommon, either contracted or remained stable.

Method: immunoSEQ multiplex PCR; TCRdb's copy keeps in-frame clones and lacks some. The data contain about 50,000 clones, more than 55% of them singletons. Germline V gene lookup returns CDR1 LNHDA and CDR2 SQIVND (reference sequence). The CDR3 loop spans 15 amino acids. After removal of 4 bases from V and 3 bases from J, the junction contained 4 bases not matched to a gene. This clone appeared many times. The antigen is unknown. Sequenced here: PBMCs, sampled after 24 months of ibrutinib treatment. This rearrangement joins TRBV19 to TRBJ1-1; 11 nucleotides align to TRBD1. The TCR originated in a human donor with chronic lymphocytic leukemia. CDR3 region: CASSNGQGAYTEAFF. The CDR3 DNA reads as TGTGCCAGTAGTAACGGACAGGGGGCGTACACTGAAGCTTTCTTT.